The rows below give T cell receptor beta chains drawn from one sample of a study of blood T cell repertoires in COVID-19. The repertoire was sequenced with immunoSEQ multiplex PCR; TCRdb's copy has only in-frame clones and lacks some. The profile shows 150,000 to 200,000 clones, around 85% of them singletons. The specimen was peripheral blood. These receptors originate from an elderly man with COVID-19, enrolled during active disease. Both conserved end residues are part of each CDR3. Each record gives: D gene, V gene, clone size, J gene, CDR3 protein, CDR3 DNA. D genes are given only for firm matches. Clone size is stated in some rows and not others, as once, few, many or a class when expanded.

TRBD1,TRBV5-6,.,TRBJ1-2,CASSLETGGAGGGYTF,TGTGCCAGCAGCTTGGAGACAGGGGGCGCAGGTGGTGGCTACACCTTC
.,TRBV18,.,TRBJ2-7,CASSPPSGGGGEQYF,TGTGCCAGCTCACCACCATCCGGGGGTGGGGGCGAGCAGTACTTC
TRBD2,TRBV9,.,TRBJ2-3,CASSVSSGGNTDTQYF,TGTGCCAGCAGCGTTTCTAGCGGGGGGAACACAGATACGCAGTATTTT
TRBD1,TRBV27,.,TRBJ2-2,CASSLTTGFGGELFF,TGTGCCAGCAGTTTGACGACAGGGTTTGGCGGGGAGCTGTTTTTT
.,TRBV11-3,.,TRBJ1-2,CASSLDTEYGYTF,TGTGCCAGCAGCCTCGACACTGAATATGGCTACACCTTC
.,TRBV6-1,.,TRBJ1-2,CASSEGLSYGYTF,TGTGCCAGCAGTGAAGGACTGAGCTATGGCTACACCTTC
.,TRBV5-1,.,TRBJ1-2,CASSPGGTGYTF,TGCGCCAGCAGCCCCGGGGGGACTGGCTACACCTTC
.,TRBV7-2,.,TRBJ2-4,CASSLTWDSRNIQYF,TGTGCCAGCAGCCTGACCTGGGACTCCAGAAACATTCAGTACTTC
TRBD1,TRBV7-2,few,TRBJ1-5,CASSATGTGSAQHF,TGTGCCAGCAGCGCCACCGGGACAGGGTCAGCCCAGCATTTT
.,TRBV18,.,TRBJ1-1,CASSPMSAGSTEAFF,TGTGCCAGCTCACCTATGAGTGCCGGGAGCACTGAAGCTTTCTTT
.,TRBV5-4,.,TRBJ2-7,CASNSERGPYEQYF,TGTGCCAGCAATTCCGAACGTGGCCCCTACGAGCAGTACTTC
.,TRBV9,.,TRBJ1-1,CASSPRRGTEAFF,TGTGCCAGCAGTCCCAGAAGGGGAACTGAAGCTTTCTTT
TRBD1,TRBV2,.,TRBJ1-2,CASSPGTVYGYTF,TGTGCCAGCAGTCCCGGGACAGTCTATGGCTACACCTTC
.,TRBV2,.,TRBJ1-5,CASSATGNSNQPQHF,TGTGCCAGCAGCGCCACAGGGAATAGCAATCAGCCCCAGCATTTT
TRBD1,TRBV7-3,.,TRBJ1-1,CASSLGTGGHTEAFF,TGTGCCAGCAGCTTAGGGACAGGGGGCCACACTGAAGCTTTCTTT
TRBD1,TRBV5-1,few,TRBJ1-2,CASSPDRIYGYTF,TGCGCCAGCAGCCCGGACAGGATCTATGGCTACACCTTC
TRBD1,TRBV6-5,.,TRBJ1-2,CASKQGADYGYTF,TGTGCCAGCAAACAGGGGGCCGACTATGGCTACACCTTC
TRBD1,TRBV10-2,few,TRBJ1-5,CASSDRVGNQPQHF,TGCGCCAGCAGCGACAGGGTAGGCAATCAGCCCCAGCATTTT
TRBD1,TRBV19,once,TRBJ1-5,CASSRGSGTGGNQPQHF,TGTGCCAGTAGTAGGGGGTCCGGGACAGGGGGCAATCAGCCCCAGCATTTT
TRBD1,TRBV2,once,TRBJ1-4,CASKQQGEINEKLFF,TGTGCCAGCAAACAACAGGGGGAGATAAATGAAAAACTGTTTTTT
.,TRBV10-1,once,TRBJ1-5,CASSERGQPQHF,TGCGCCAGCAGTGAGAGGGGCCAGCCCCAGCATTTT
.,TRBV3-1/TRBV3-2,.,TRBJ1-1,CASSPPGGANEAFF,TGTGCCAGCAGCCCACCCGGGGGGGCGAATGAAGCTTTCTTT
.,TRBV3-1/TRBV3-2,.,TRBJ1-6,CASSQGPGADSPLHF,TGTGCCAGCAGCCAAGGGCCAGGGGCGGATTCACCCCTCCACTTT